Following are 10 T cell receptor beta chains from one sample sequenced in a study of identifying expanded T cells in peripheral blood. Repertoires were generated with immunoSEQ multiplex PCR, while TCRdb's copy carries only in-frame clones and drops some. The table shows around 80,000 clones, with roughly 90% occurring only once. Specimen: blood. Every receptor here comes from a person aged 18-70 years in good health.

The DNA for the CDR3 is TGTGCCAGCAGCCCATTAGCGGGAGTAGGGAATGAGCAGTTCTTC. Its translation is CASSPLAGVGNEQFF. V usage is TRBV7-3 and J usage is TRBJ2-1; 9 nucleotides agree with TRBD2. V was clipped by 5 bases and J by 7 bases; unmatched bases: 9. CDR3 size: 15 residues. The germline V gene has CDR1 SGHTA and CDR2 FQGTGA.

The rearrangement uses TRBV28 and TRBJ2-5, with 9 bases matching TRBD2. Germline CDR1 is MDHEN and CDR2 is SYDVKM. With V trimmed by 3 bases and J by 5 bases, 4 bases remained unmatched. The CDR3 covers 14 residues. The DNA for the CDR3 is TGTGCCAGCAGTTTGGGGACTAGCTGGGAGACCCAGTACTTC. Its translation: CASSLGTSWETQYF.

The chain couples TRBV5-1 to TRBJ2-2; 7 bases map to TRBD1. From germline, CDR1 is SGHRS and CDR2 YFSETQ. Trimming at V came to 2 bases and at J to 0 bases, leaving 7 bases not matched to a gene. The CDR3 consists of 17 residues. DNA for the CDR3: TGCGCCAGCAGCTTCAAACGTACAGGGGCGAACACCGGGGAGCTGTTTTTT. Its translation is CASSFKRTGANTGELFF.

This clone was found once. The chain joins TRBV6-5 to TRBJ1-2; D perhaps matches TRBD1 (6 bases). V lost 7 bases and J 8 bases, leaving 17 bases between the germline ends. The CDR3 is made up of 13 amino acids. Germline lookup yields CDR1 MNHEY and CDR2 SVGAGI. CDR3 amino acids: CASINPSTGGYTF. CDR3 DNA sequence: TGTGCCAGCATAAATCCGTCGACAGGCGGCTACACCTTC.

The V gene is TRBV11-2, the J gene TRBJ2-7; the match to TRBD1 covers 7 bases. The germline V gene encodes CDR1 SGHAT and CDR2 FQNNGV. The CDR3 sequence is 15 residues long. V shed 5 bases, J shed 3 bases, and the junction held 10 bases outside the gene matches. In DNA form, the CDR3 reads TGTGCCAGCAGCGCCCGGCCAGGGACAGACTACGAGCAGTACTTC. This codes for CASSARPGTDYEQYF.

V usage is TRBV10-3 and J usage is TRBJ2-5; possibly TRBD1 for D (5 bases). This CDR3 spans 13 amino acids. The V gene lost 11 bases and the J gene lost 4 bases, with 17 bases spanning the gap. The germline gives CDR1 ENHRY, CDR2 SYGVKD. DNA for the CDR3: TGTGCCGTACAGGTTGGGATCGGAGAGACCCAGTACTTC. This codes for CAVQVGIGETQYF.

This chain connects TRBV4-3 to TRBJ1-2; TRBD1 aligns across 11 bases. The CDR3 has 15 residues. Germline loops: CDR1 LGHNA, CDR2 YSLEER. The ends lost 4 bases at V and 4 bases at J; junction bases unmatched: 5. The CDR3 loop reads CASSLRTGGLYGYTF. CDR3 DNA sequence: TGCGCCAGCAGCCTAAGGACAGGGGGCCTCTATGGCTACACCTTC.

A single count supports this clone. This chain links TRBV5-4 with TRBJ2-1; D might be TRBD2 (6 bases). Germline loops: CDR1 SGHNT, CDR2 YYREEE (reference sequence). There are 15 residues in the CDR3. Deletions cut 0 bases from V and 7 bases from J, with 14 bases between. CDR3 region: CASSLGAGPGNEQFF. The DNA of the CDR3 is TGTGCCAGCAGCTTGGGGGCGGGGCCTGGGAATGAGCAGTTCTTC.

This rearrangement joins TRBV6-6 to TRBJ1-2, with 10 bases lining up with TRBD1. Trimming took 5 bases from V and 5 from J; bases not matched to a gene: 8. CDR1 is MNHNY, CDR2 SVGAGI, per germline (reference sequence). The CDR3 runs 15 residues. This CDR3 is CASSDVPGQGYGYTF. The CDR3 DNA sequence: TGTGCCAGCAGTGACGTACCGGGACAGGGGTATGGCTACACCTTC.

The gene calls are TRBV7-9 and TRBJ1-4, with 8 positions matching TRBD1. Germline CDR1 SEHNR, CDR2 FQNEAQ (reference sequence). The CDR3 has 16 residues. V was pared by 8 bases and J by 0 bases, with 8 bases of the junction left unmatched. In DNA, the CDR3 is TGTGCCAGCGCTGACAGGGGAGATGCAACTAATGAAAAACTGTTTTTT. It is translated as CASADRGDATNEKLFF.